This T cell receptor (beta chain) was retrieved from a study of beta chain features in type 1 diabetes. Study observations and caveats: Moderate yet significant TCRB CDR3 shortening was seen in Type 1 diabetes patients in all four CD4+ subsets.

A remark on this clone: What it recognizes is unknown.

The ends were cut back, 4 bases at V and 0 bases at J, with 15 bases in the middle. CDR3 length: 16 amino acids. Expressed TCRB transcripts were sequenced because the entire RNA isolate underwent reverse transcription. Profiled with immunoSEQ multiplex PCR; TCRdb holds only in-frame clones, not every one. The sample lists a few hundred thousand clones; approximately 13% were seen once. V usage is TRBV23-1 and J usage is TRBJ1-1; tentatively, D is TRBD1 (6 bases). TRBV23-1 falls under the ORF class, with uncertain function. This sequence originates from a young woman with type 1 diabetes. Sequenced material: naive CD4+ T cells from blood. CDR3 bases: TGCGCCAGCAGTCCCCCCGGGACACTCATGAACACTGAAGCTTTCTTT. It encodes CASSPPGTLMNTEAFF.